This TCR beta chain was identified during a study of blood T cell repertoires in COVID-19. On the study more broadly: COVID-19 samples from acute and convalescent phases originated in the United States, Italy and Spain. T cells, B-cell-depleted T cells, or PBMCs supplied cDNA or gDNA.

The length of the CDR3 is 20 residues. CDR1 and CDR2 (germline): SGHVS, FQNEAQ. The trim removed 5 bases at V and 1 base at J, leaving 22 bases unmatched. Authors' methods: Cell counts per sample came from amplifying reference gene primers. This table comes from immunoSEQ multiplex PCR, and its TCRdb copy is limited to in-frame clones, with some not included. D and trimming come from the DNA, and the V and J calls and clone size come from that table. Of fewer than 60,000 clones in the sample, approximately 88% are singletons; the top ten hold about 13%. The chain couples TRBV7-8 to TRBJ1-1, with 7 bases fitting TRBD1. The TCR was taken from a human donor with active COVID-19. The donor label of this sample is uncertain. Sequencing was carried out using peripheral blood. CDR3 in amino acids: CASSPGTVSLIGPRNTEAFF. DNA of the CDR3: TGTGCCAGCAGCCCCGGGACAGTAAGCCTCATTGGGCCCCGGAACACTGAAGCTTTCTTT.